This TCR beta chain stems from a study of blood T cell repertoires in COVID-19. Measured with immunoSEQ multiplex PCR; TCRdb has only the in-frame clones, and not every one. The table lists some 140,000 clones, 70% to 85% of them singletons, with 25% to 30% in the top ten. The V gene end was trimmed by 5 bases and the J gene end by 4 bases; junction bases not matched to a gene: 6. CDR3 length: 15 residues. Germline CDR1 reads MDHEN; CDR2 reads SYDVKM. The chain recombines TRBV28 with TRBJ2-1, with 9 bases aligning to TRBD1. The sequence came from a woman aged 55-70 years with acute or convalescent COVID-19. Sequenced: peripheral blood. CDR3 residues: CASSPGTGRYNEQFF. DNA of the CDR3: TGTGCCAGCAGTCCCGGGACAGGGCGTTACAATGAGCAGTTCTTC.